This T cell receptor (beta chain) was captured by sequencing in a study of radiotherapy plus CTLA-4 blockade in lung cancer. Study-wide context: In about 20% of patients, objective responses were seen; approximately 30% had disease control.

The study gave focal radiation plus ipilimumab CTLA-4 blockade to patients with chemo-refractory metastatic non-small-cell lung cancer. Whole-study findings and limits: In blood, after radiotherapy plus ipilimumab, tumor-derived TCR clones expanded. Early blood T cell clone dynamics, with interferon-beta, were reported to best predict response.

Sequencing was performed with immunoSEQ multiplex PCR; in TCRdb, only in-frame clones are kept and a portion is missing. The data hold 55,000 to 70,000 clones, with under 80% observed a single time. Trimming cost V 1 base and J 6 bases, with 10 bases left between them. In germline, CDR1 is LNHDA, CDR2 SQIVND (reference sequence). The CDR3 spans 14 residues. By share, this clone ranks as medium-sized. The antigen remains undetermined. The sample consisted of peripheral blood, taken from a patient treated with radiotherapy plus ipilimumab. The chain links TRBV19 to TRBJ1-5; TRBD1 is a possible D gene (5 bases). The TCR sequence derives from a human donor with non-small cell lung cancer who had a complete response to radiotherapy plus ipilimumab. The CDR3 loop reads CASSIGGGGQPQHF. CDR3 nucleotide sequence: TGTGCCAGTAGTATAGGCGGGGGGGGTCAGCCCCAGCATTTT. The variable domain in full, completed from reference TRBV19 and TRBJ1-5, reads DGGITQSPKYLFRKEGQNVTLSCEQNLNHDAMYWYRQDPGQGLRLIYYSQIVNDFQKGDIAEGYSVSREKKESFPLTVTSAQKNPTAFYLCASSIGGGGQPQHFGDGTRLSIL.